These T cell receptor beta chains were read from a single sample in a study of Ad26.COV2.S vaccination and SARS-CoV-2 variants. Measured with immunoSEQ multiplex PCR; TCRdb has only the in-frame clones, and not every one. Here the sample spans about 350,000 clones, 70% to 90% being singletons. Sequenced here: peripheral blood, sampled in a trial of Ad26.COV2.S vaccine versus placebo. These receptors all come from a person aged 18-60 years who received the Ad26.COV2.S COVID-19 vaccine or a placebo. The CDR3 runs from the conserved cysteine through the conserved F or W. Each record gives: CDR3 length, D gene, V gene, J gene, clone size, CDR3 DNA, CDR3 protein. D genes are given only for firm matches. The size of a clone is reported for some rows only, either as once, few or many, or as a class for expanded clones.

len: 13; d_gene: TRBD1; v_gene: TRBV12-3/TRBV12-4; j_gene: TRBJ2-5; abundance: .; CDR3nt: TGTGCCAGCATTGGGACAGGGGAAGAGACCCAGTACTTC; CDR3aa: CASIGTGEETQYF
len: 14; d_gene: TRBD2; v_gene: TRBV19; j_gene: TRBJ2-1; abundance: .; CDR3nt: TGTGCCAGTAGTCGGACTAGCGGGGGTCCTGAGCAGTTCTTC; CDR3aa: CASSRTSGGPEQFF
len: 14; d_gene: .; v_gene: TRBV7-2; j_gene: TRBJ1-1; abundance: .; CDR3nt: TGTGCCAGCAGCTTAGCACAGGCCAACACTGAAGCTTTCTTT; CDR3aa: CASSLAQANTEAFF
len: 14; d_gene: .; v_gene: TRBV28; j_gene: TRBJ1-2; abundance: .; CDR3nt: TGTGCCAGCAGTTCGGTAAAATCGAACTATGGCTACACCTTC; CDR3aa: CASSSVKSNYGYTF
len: 15; d_gene: .; v_gene: TRBV7-9; j_gene: TRBJ2-7; abundance: .; CDR3nt: TGTGCCAGCAGCTTGCAGACAGGGACTTCGCGGGAGCAGTACTTC; CDR3aa: CASSLQTGTSREQYF
len: 14; d_gene: TRBD1; v_gene: TRBV5-8; j_gene: TRBJ2-1; abundance: .; CDR3nt: TGTGCCAGCAGCTCGACTGACAGGGTCAATGAGCAGTTCTTC; CDR3aa: CASSSTDRVNEQFF
len: 15; d_gene: TRBD1; v_gene: TRBV7-8; j_gene: TRBJ1-1; abundance: once; CDR3nt: TGTGCCAGCAGCAGACGACAGGGACTCAACACTGAAGCTTTCTTT; CDR3aa: CASSRRQGLNTEAFF
len: 13; d_gene: .; v_gene: TRBV18; j_gene: TRBJ1-4; abundance: .; CDR3nt: TGTGCCAGCTCAGGAGGGGAAGGTGAAAAACTGTTTTTT; CDR3aa: CASSGGEGEKLFF
len: 16; d_gene: TRBD1; v_gene: TRBV10-3; j_gene: TRBJ2-5; abundance: .; CDR3nt: TGTGCCATCAGTGAGTCACTAACAGGGGGGCAAGAGACCCAGTACTTC; CDR3aa: CAISESLTGGQETQYF
len: 21; d_gene: TRBD2; v_gene: TRBV5-1; j_gene: TRBJ2-1; abundance: .; CDR3nt: TGCGCCAGCAGCCCTTTCCCAATACTAGCGGGGGCTATTAGCTCCTACAATGAGCAGTTCTTC; CDR3aa: CASSPFPILAGAISSYNEQFF
len: 12; d_gene: .; v_gene: TRBV5-1; j_gene: TRBJ2-1; abundance: .; CDR3nt: TGCGCCAGCAGCTGGGGTTCAGATGAGCAGTTCTTC; CDR3aa: CASSWGSDEQFF
len: 15; d_gene: TRBD1; v_gene: TRBV7-9; j_gene: TRBJ2-7; abundance: .; CDR3nt: TGTGCCAGCAGCTTATCTACAGGGGGCTTGTACGAGCAGTACTTC; CDR3aa: CASSLSTGGLYEQYF
len: 15; d_gene: TRBD2; v_gene: TRBV4-1; j_gene: TRBJ2-7; abundance: .; CDR3nt: TGCGCCAGCAGCCTCCGGGTAGCGGGGTCTTACGAGCAGTACTTC; CDR3aa: CASSLRVAGSYEQYF
len: 17; d_gene: TRBD1; v_gene: TRBV6-2/TRBV6-3; j_gene: TRBJ2-5; abundance: .; CDR3nt: TGTGCCAGCAGTTACCCCGACAGGGGCTATCCCCCAGAGACCCAGTACTTC; CDR3aa: CASSYPDRGYPPETQYF
len: 15; d_gene: .; v_gene: TRBV5-1; j_gene: TRBJ1-4; abundance: .; CDR3nt: TGCGCCAGCAGCTTTCAACCCAGGGCTAATGAAAAACTGTTTTTT; CDR3aa: CASSFQPRANEKLFF
len: 17; d_gene: TRBD2; v_gene: TRBV5-1; j_gene: TRBJ2-7; abundance: .; CDR3nt: TGCGCCAGCAGCTTGACCCCTGGCGGGGGAGGGACCTACGAGCAGTACTTC; CDR3aa: CASSLTPGGGGTYEQYF
len: 12; d_gene: .; v_gene: TRBV5-4; j_gene: TRBJ1-4; abundance: .; CDR3nt: TGTGCCAGCAGCTTGAGGGGAGAAAAACTGTTTTTT; CDR3aa: CASSLRGEKLFF
len: 14; d_gene: .; v_gene: TRBV19; j_gene: TRBJ2-1; abundance: .; CDR3nt: TGTGCCAGTAGTATAAGAGGTTCCTACAATGAGCAGTTCTTC; CDR3aa: CASSIRGSYNEQFF
len: 16; d_gene: .; v_gene: TRBV5-1; j_gene: TRBJ2-2; abundance: .; CDR3nt: TGCGCCAGCAGCTTGGCGGGCGCCCCGAACACCGGGGAGCTGTTTTTT; CDR3aa: CASSLAGAPNTGELFF
len: 15; d_gene: .; v_gene: TRBV9; j_gene: TRBJ2-2; abundance: .; CDR3nt: TGTGCCAGCAGCGTAGGGACTATAATTTCCGGGGAGCTGTTTTTT; CDR3aa: CASSVGTIISGELFF
len: 16; d_gene: .; v_gene: TRBV10-3; j_gene: TRBJ2-2; abundance: .; CDR3nt: TGTGCCATCAGTGAGACCCGAGGACTCAACACCGGGGAGCTGTTTTTT; CDR3aa: CAISETRGLNTGELFF
len: 17; d_gene: TRBD2; v_gene: TRBV7-6; j_gene: TRBJ2-7; abundance: .; CDR3nt: TGTGCCAGCAGCTTAGATGGTGGACTAGCGGGACTCTACGAGCAGTACTTC; CDR3aa: CASSLDGGLAGLYEQYF
len: 15; d_gene: TRBD1; v_gene: TRBV11-2; j_gene: TRBJ1-1; abundance: few; CDR3nt: TGTGCCAGCAGCCCACGGACAGGGTTGAACACTGAAGCTTTCTTT; CDR3aa: CASSPRTGLNTEAFF
len: 14; d_gene: .; v_gene: TRBV19; j_gene: TRBJ2-7; abundance: once; CDR3nt: TGTGCCAGTAGTATAGGGGGCAGCTCCTACGAGCAGTACTTC; CDR3aa: CASSIGGSSYEQYF
len: 15; d_gene: .; v_gene: TRBV28; j_gene: TRBJ2-2; abundance: .; CDR3nt: TGTGCCAGCAGTTTATGGCGGGCGAACACCGGGGAGCTGTTTTTT; CDR3aa: CASSLWRANTGELFF
len: 15; d_gene: TRBD2; v_gene: TRBV11-2; j_gene: TRBJ2-1; abundance: .; CDR3nt: TGTGCCAGCAGCTTAGGGACTAGCACTATTAATGAGCAGTTCTTC; CDR3aa: CASSLGTSTINEQFF
len: 15; d_gene: .; v_gene: TRBV3-1/TRBV3-2; j_gene: TRBJ2-1; abundance: .; CDR3nt: TGTGCCAGCAGCCAAGAAGTGGACAGCTACAATGAGCAGTTCTTC; CDR3aa: CASSQEVDSYNEQFF
len: 17; d_gene: TRBD2; v_gene: TRBV5-6; j_gene: TRBJ2-7; abundance: once; CDR3nt: TGTGCCAGCAGCGCCCGGAGGCTAGCGGGGGGGCTGTCCGAGCAGTACTTC; CDR3aa: CASSARRLAGGLSEQYF
len: 16; d_gene: TRBD2; v_gene: TRBV28; j_gene: TRBJ2-5; abundance: .; CDR3nt: TGTGCCAGCAGTTTGGCTAGCGGGAGAGTGCGAGAGACCCAGTACTTC; CDR3aa: CASSLASGRVRETQYF
len: 16; d_gene: TRBD2; v_gene: TRBV2; j_gene: TRBJ2-5; abundance: .; CDR3nt: TGTGCCAGCAGTGAAAGGAGCGGGAGGCGCCAAGAGACCCAGTACTTC; CDR3aa: CASSERSGRRQETQYF
len: 12; d_gene: .; v_gene: TRBV10-2; j_gene: TRBJ2-3; abundance: .; CDR3nt: TGCGCCAGCAGTGAAGGGGGGGATACGCAGTATTTT; CDR3aa: CASSEGGDTQYF
len: 15; d_gene: .; v_gene: TRBV19; j_gene: TRBJ1-5; abundance: .; CDR3nt: TGTGCCAGTAGTCCACGGCAGACACCCCCCCAGCCCCAGCATTTT; CDR3aa: CASSPRQTPPQPQHF
len: 14; d_gene: .; v_gene: TRBV29-1; j_gene: TRBJ1-1; abundance: .; CDR3nt: TGCAGCGCCCGTATGCCTTCGGTGAACACTGAAGCTTTCTTT; CDR3aa: CSARMPSVNTEAFF
len: 13; d_gene: .; v_gene: TRBV9; j_gene: TRBJ1-1; abundance: once; CDR3nt: TGTGCCAGCAGCGTATCCGGGGGCACTGAAGCTTTCTTT; CDR3aa: CASSVSGGTEAFF
len: 15; d_gene: TRBD1; v_gene: TRBV5-1; j_gene: TRBJ2-7; abundance: .; CDR3nt: TGCGCCAGCAGCTGGGGGACAGAGCCTACCTACGAGCAGTACTTC; CDR3aa: CASSWGTEPTYEQYF
len: 17; d_gene: TRBD2; v_gene: TRBV4-1; j_gene: TRBJ2-2; abundance: .; CDR3nt: TGCGCCAGCAGCCTGGGGCATAGCGGGGGGAAGGCCGGGGAGCTGTTTTTT; CDR3aa: CASSLGHSGGKAGELFF
len: 13; d_gene: .; v_gene: TRBV6-4; j_gene: TRBJ2-2; abundance: few; CDR3nt: TGTGCCAGCAGTGATACTAGCACCGGGGAGCTGTTTTTT; CDR3aa: CASSDTSTGELFF
len: 16; d_gene: TRBD1; v_gene: TRBV5-1; j_gene: TRBJ2-1; abundance: once; CDR3nt: TGCGCCAGCAGCTTGGGGACAGGGTCTAGCCCCAATGAGCAGTTCTTC; CDR3aa: CASSLGTGSSPNEQFF
len: 16; d_gene: .; v_gene: TRBV9; j_gene: TRBJ2-3; abundance: .; CDR3nt: TGTGCCAGCAGCGTAGCTAAGGGCAGCCACACAGATACGCAGTATTTT; CDR3aa: CASSVAKGSHTDTQYF
len: 15; d_gene: .; v_gene: TRBV19; j_gene: TRBJ2-3; abundance: .; CDR3nt: TGTGCCAGTAGTATTATCTCATTCTCCACAGATACGCAGTATTTT; CDR3aa: CASSIISFSTDTQYF
len: 16; d_gene: .; v_gene: TRBV7-6; j_gene: TRBJ2-7; abundance: .; CDR3nt: TGTGCCAGCAGCTTAGGGCAGGGGGGTTCCTACTACGAGCAGTACTTC; CDR3aa: CASSLGQGGSYYEQYF
len: 17; d_gene: .; v_gene: TRBV15; j_gene: TRBJ2-7; abundance: .; CDR3nt: TGTGCCACCAGCAGAGATTCTCTTATCATGGGGGCTTACGAGCAGTACTTC; CDR3aa: CATSRDSLIMGAYEQYF
len: 10; d_gene: .; v_gene: TRBV20-1; j_gene: TRBJ2-1; abundance: few; CDR3nt: TGCAGTGCTTATCACAATGAGCAGTTCTTC; CDR3aa: CSAYHNEQFF
len: 11; d_gene: .; v_gene: TRBV7-2; j_gene: TRBJ2-1; abundance: .; CDR3nt: TGTGCCAGCAGCAATAGGAATGAGCAGTTCTTC; CDR3aa: CASSNRNEQFF
len: 15; d_gene: TRBD2; v_gene: TRBV19; j_gene: TRBJ2-3; abundance: .; CDR3nt: TGTGCCAGTAGTAGTCGAGCGGGATTCACAGATACGCAGTATTTT; CDR3aa: CASSSRAGFTDTQYF